This T cell receptor (beta chain) is drawn from a study of OX40 agonist ivuxolimab in advanced cancers. Germline assignment: CDR1 LGHNA and CDR2 YSLEER. Between the trimmed V and J ends, which lost 2 bases and 6 bases, there was a span of 11 bases. The CDR3 consists of 14 residues. This clone appeared a single time. Data came from immunoSEQ multiplex PCR; TCRdb stores just in-frame clones and leaves some out. Of about 58,000 clones listed, under 90% are singletons. The sequence came from an adult with an advanced solid tumor such as melanoma, head and neck, liver or kidney cancer. The sample consisted of CD4+ or CD8+ T cells sorted from blood, taken in a trial of the OX40 agonist ivuxolimab. The rearrangement joins TRBV4-3 to TRBJ2-4; D possibly corresponds to TRBD2 (6 bases). As DNA, the CDR3 is TGCGCCAGCAGCCAAAGCTTGCGGGGAAACATTCAGTACTTC. As protein: CASSQSLRGNIQYF.